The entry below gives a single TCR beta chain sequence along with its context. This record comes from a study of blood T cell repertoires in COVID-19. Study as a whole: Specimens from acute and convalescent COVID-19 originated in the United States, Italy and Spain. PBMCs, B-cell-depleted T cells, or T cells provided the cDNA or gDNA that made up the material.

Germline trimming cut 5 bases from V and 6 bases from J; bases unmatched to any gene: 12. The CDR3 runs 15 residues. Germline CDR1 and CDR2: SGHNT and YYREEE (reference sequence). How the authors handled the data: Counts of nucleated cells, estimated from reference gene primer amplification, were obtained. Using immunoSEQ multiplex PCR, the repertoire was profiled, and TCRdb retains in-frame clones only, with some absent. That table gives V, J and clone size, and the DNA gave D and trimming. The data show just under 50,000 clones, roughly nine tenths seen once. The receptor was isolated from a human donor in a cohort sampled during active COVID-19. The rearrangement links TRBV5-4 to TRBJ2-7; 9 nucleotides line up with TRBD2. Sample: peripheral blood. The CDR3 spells CASSSPGLALIEQYF. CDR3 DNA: TGTGCCAGCAGTTCTCCGGGACTAGCCTTAATCGAGCAGTACTTC.